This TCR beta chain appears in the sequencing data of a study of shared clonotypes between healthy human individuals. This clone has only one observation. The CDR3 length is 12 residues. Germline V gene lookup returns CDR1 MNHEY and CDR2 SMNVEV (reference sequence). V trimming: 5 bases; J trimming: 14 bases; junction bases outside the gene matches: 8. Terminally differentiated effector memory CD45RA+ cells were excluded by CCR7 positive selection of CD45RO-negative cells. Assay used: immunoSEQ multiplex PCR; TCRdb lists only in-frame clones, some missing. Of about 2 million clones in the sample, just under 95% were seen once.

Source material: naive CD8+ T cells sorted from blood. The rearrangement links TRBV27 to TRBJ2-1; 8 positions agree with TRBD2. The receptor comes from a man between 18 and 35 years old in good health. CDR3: CASSPPGGGKFF. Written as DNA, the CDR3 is TGTGCCAGCAGTCCCCCCGGCGGGGGGAAGTTCTTC.